The 10 T cell receptor beta chains below all came from one sample that was sequenced in a study of early T cells in non-severe SARS-CoV-2 infection. In TCRdb, the 5' RACE reads were re-called with MiXCR into one record per CDR3 protein. In the table there are some 50,000 distinct CDR3 sequences, 5.4% of which are singletons. Specimen: whole blood, collected at baseline. These TCRs come from an adult who was a healthcare worker with PCR-confirmed SARS-CoV-2 infection or an uninfected control (not recorded which).

This clonotype was seen many times. J is TRBJ2-3 and V is TRBV4-1; weak D call: TRBD2 (5 bases). The CDR3 runs to 17 residues. Trimming pared 3 bases from V and 1 base from J, leaving 17 bases between. The V gene's germline CDR1 is MGHRA and CDR2 YSYEKL. CDR3 sequence reads: CASSHQAGAEGTDTQYF. The CDR3 DNA reads TGCGCCAGCAGCCACCAGGCCGGCGCGGAGGGCACAGATACGCAGTATTTT.

This clonotype was seen at least ten times. The chain recombines TRBV7-2 with TRBJ2-3; D is undetermined. V lost 0 bases and J 0 bases, leaving 7 bases between the germline ends. The CDR3 contains 15 residues. The germline gives CDR1 SGHTA, CDR2 FQGNSA. CDR3 region: CASSLAKTSTDTQYF. The CDR3 DNA reads as TGTGCCAGCAGCTTAGCGAAGACTAGCACAGATACGCAGTATTTT.

The chain uses TRBV27 and TRBJ1-6; D might be TRBD1 (5 bases). The V end was cut by 6 bases, the J end by 0 bases, with 6 bases between. The CDR3 runs to 14 residues. From germline, CDR1 is MNHEY and CDR2 SMNVEV (reference sequence). The CDR3 nucleotides read TGTGCCAGCAGGGGGGACTCCTATAATTCACCCCTCCACTTT. It translates to CASRGDSYNSPLHF.

This clonotype appeared many times. This sequence joins TRBV14 and TRBJ1-1; D is ambiguous. With 4 bases removed from V and 2 bases from J, the gap between germline ends came to 2 bases. The CDR3 spans 11 residues. Germline CDR1 is SGHDN and CDR2 is FVKESK. The DNA for the CDR3 is TGTGCCAGCAGCCGAAACACTGAAGCTTTCTTT. It encodes CASSRNTEAFF.

This clonotype has a count of ten or more. V usage is TRBV12-3 or TRBV12-4 and J usage is TRBJ2-5, with TRBD2 identical over 9 bases. The trim removed 7 bases at V and 5 bases at J, leaving 5 bases unmatched. This CDR3 comprises 13 residues. CDR3 nucleotides: TGTGCCAGCACCTCCCTAGCGGGGGAGACCCAGTACTTC. Translating it yields CASTSLAGETQYF.

This clonotype was seen a single time. A single base separates this from a much larger clone, so it may be a read error. CDR3 loop: CTSSYTELDFGSYNEQFF. The DNA of the CDR3 is TGTACCAGCAGTTACACCGAATTGGATTTTGGCTCCTACAATGAGCAGTTCTTC. The rearrangement links TRBV6-2 or TRBV6-3 to TRBJ2-1; D remains ambiguous. The germline gives CDR1 MNHEY, CDR2 SVGEGT. The CDR3 consists of 18 residues.

This clonotype was detected many times. CDR3 sequence: CASSDPKRGAGTEAFF. The CDR3 region has the DNA TGTGCCAGCAGTGACCCTAAAAGGGGTGCTGGCACTGAAGCTTTCTTT. The chain joins TRBV25-1 to TRBJ1-1; D is perhaps TRBD1 (5 bases). The CDR3 runs 16 residues. Germline V gene lookup returns CDR1 MGHDK and CDR2 SYGVNS. V lost 3 bases and J 4 bases, leaving 18 bases between the germline ends.

A few counts support this clonotype. The chain couples TRBV30 to TRBJ1-1, with 7 bases that match TRBD1. Germline V gene data show CDR1 as GTSNPN and CDR2 as SVGIG (reference sequence). CDR3 length equals 16 residues. The trim removed 2 bases at V and 7 bases at J, leaving 16 bases unmatched. The CDR3 DNA reads TGTGCCTGGAGTTCGTCCGAGACAGGGAAATTTCTTGAAGCTTTCTTT. Translation gives CAWSSSETGKFLEAFF. The full variable domain, completed using reference TRBV30 and TRBJ1-1, is SQTIHQWPATLVQPVGSPLSLECTVEGTSNPNLYWYRQAAGRGLQLLFYSVGIGQISSEVPQNLSASRPQDRQFILSSKKLLLSDSGFYLCAWSSSETGKFLEAFFGQGTRLTVV.

Many counts were recorded for this clonotype. The J gene is TRBJ2-5, the V gene TRBV5-4; the D gene is possibly TRBD1 (6 bases). Germline V gene sequence: CDR1 SGHNT, CDR2 YYREEE (reference sequence). This CDR3 spans 14 amino acids. V was shortened by 3 bases and J by 4 bases, with 13 bases between the two germline ends. The CDR3 DNA reads as TGTGCCAGCAGCTCAACAGGGAAGGGAGAGACCCAGTACTTC. Translated, it gives CASSSTGKGETQYF.

This clonotype was counted at least ten times. The CDR3 protein is CASLREESIPNEQFF. DNA of the CDR3: TGTGCCAGCCTTCGGGAGGAATCCATCCCCAATGAGCAGTTCTTC. The genes are TRBV7-9 and TRBJ2-1; 7 positions match TRBD2. Germline-derived CDR1 and CDR2 are SEHNR and FQNEAQ (reference sequence). V gave up 8 bases and J gave up 6 bases; unmatched junction bases: 13. CDR3 size: 15 residues.